Listed below are T cell receptor beta chains from one sample, sequenced in a study of blood T cell repertoires in COVID-19. Here immunoSEQ multiplex PCR was the method, and the copy in TCRdb shows in-frame clones only, minus some. The top ten clones hold approximately 6.1% of a sample with approximately 190,000 clones, around 86% of them seen once. The specimen sequenced was peripheral blood. The receptor set was obtained from a middle-aged woman with acute or convalescent COVID-19. Both conserved end residues are trimmed from each CDR3. The order of the fields is V gene, J gene, clone size, CDR3 protein. The size field is filled for only some rows; it gives once, few, many or a size class.

TRBV29-1	TRBJ2-3	NA	SGRQGSTDTQY
TRBV2	TRBJ1-1	NA	ASSEVASSTEAF
TRBV6-5	TRBJ1-2	NA	ASRSQEGVYGYT
TRBV3-1/TRBV3-2	TRBJ2-4	NA	ASSQTSGGTSIQY
TRBV5-6	TRBJ2-5	NA	ASSLGLQETQY
TRBV27	TRBJ2-7	NA	ARTSGVPHEQY
TRBV10-3	TRBJ1-4	NA	AISDIRNEKLF
TRBV4-2	TRBJ1-5	NA	ASSQEAWGDQPQH
TRBV7-9	TRBJ1-1	NA	ACRGETGHIEAF
TRBV27	TRBJ1-2	NA	ASSLGQGTYGYT
TRBV5-6	TRBJ2-1	NA	ASSLAAVRGEQF
TRBV9	TRBJ1-2	NA	ASSVGGMAAGYT
TRBV28	TRBJ2-3	NA	ASSFPLVDTQY
TRBV7-9	TRBJ1-1	NA	ASSPGQGADTEAF
TRBV4-1	TRBJ2-7	NA	ASSPLWDRRYEQY
TRBV7-9	TRBJ1-2	NA	ASSWRGQRSYT
TRBV29-1	TRBJ1-5	NA	SVIQGTGQPQH
TRBV20-1	TRBJ2-3	NA	SASRTGVTDTQY
TRBV5-5	TRBJ1-1	NA	ASRQYRDTEAF
TRBV4-1	TRBJ1-2	NA	ASSQERTGAYGYT
TRBV11-2	TRBJ1-1	NA	ASSALRVGTEAF
TRBV30	TRBJ1-2	NA	AWSAGVSYGYT
TRBV9	TRBJ2-7	NA	ASSGGMEQY
TRBV10-2	TRBJ2-1	NA	ASIETPQGEQF
TRBV27	TRBJ1-5	NA	ASGQGARQPQH
TRBV10-2	TRBJ2-7	few	ATSDRSPNEQY
TRBV4-1	TRBJ1-3	NA	ASSHRPPLDRGGAGNTIY
TRBV28	TRBJ2-1	many	ASSLRGAGGIYNEQF
TRBV25-1	TRBJ1-2	NA	ASEGYGYT
TRBV5-6	TRBJ2-6	NA	ASSLPTGANVLT
TRBV5-6	TRBJ1-1	NA	ASSPAPQSNTEAF
TRBV6-4	TRBJ2-3	NA	ASDSGQGVTDTQY
TRBV5-1	TRBJ2-3	NA	ASSLGLLSSTDTQY
TRBV21-1	TRBJ1-5	NA	ASSKSAGVIRNQPQH
TRBV7-3	TRBJ2-3	NA	ASSPWGTDGTDTQY
TRBV7-9	TRBJ2-3	NA	ASSPGQGVPDTQY
TRBV18	TRBJ2-3	NA	ASSPVYSTDTQY
TRBV5-8	TRBJ1-5	NA	ASSQDRAGPQH
TRBV7-3	TRBJ2-1	few	ASSLMQGAYEQF
TRBV14	TRBJ1-3	NA	ASSPLSSGNTIY